The 8 T cell receptor beta chains presented below share a single source sample, sequenced in a study of identical twins. TCRdb independently ran MiXCR on the 5' RACE reads; one entry per CDR3 protein. The profile shows approximately 700,000 distinct CDR3 sequences, 6% to 6.5% of them singletons. The sequenced sample consisted of naive T cells sorted from blood. These receptors all stem from a man aged 18-30 years in good health.

This chain links TRBV10-1 with TRBJ2-1, with 11 positions matching TRBD2. The CDR3 spans 13 residues. V lost 3 bases to trimming and J lost 12 bases; unmatched junction nucleotides: 4. Germline loops: CDR1 WNHNN, CDR2 SYGVQD (reference sequence). The CDR3, as DNA: TGCGCCAGCAGTGAACTAGCGGGAGAATTGCAGTTCTTC. It encodes CASSELAGELQFF.

This clonotype was recorded a few times. This rearrangement joins TRBV20-1 to TRBJ2-5; D is unclear. The CDR3 is 13 amino acids. The germline V gene has CDR1 DFQATT and CDR2 SNEGSKA (reference sequence). V was clipped by 7 bases and J by 2 bases, with 14 bases between them. The CDR3 sequence is CSVPDGPQETQYF. DNA for the CDR3: TGCAGTGTTCCTGACGGGCCACAAGAGACCCAGTACTTC.

This clonotype occurred many times. The rearrangement uses TRBV10-3 and TRBJ2-7; 7 positions agree with TRBD2. Germline assignment: CDR1 ENHRY and CDR2 SYGVKD. With 0 bases clipped from V and 3 bases from J, the junction kept 2 bases outside the gene matches. This CDR3 spans 14 amino acids. The CDR3 DNA reads TGTGCCATCAGTGAGTCGCGGGGGATCTACGAGCAGTACGTC. Its protein product is CAISESRGIYEQYV.

This clonotype was counted between two and nine times. The chain links TRBV7-8 to TRBJ2-1, with 11 positions matching TRBD2. Germline-derived CDR1 and CDR2 are SGHVS and FQNEAQ. Losses at the gene ends were 6 bases for V and 8 bases for J; bases not matched to a gene: 9. This CDR3 region has 15 residues. The CDR3, as DNA: TGTGCCAGCAGGCTAACTAGCGGGAGACTCGATGAGCAGTTCTTC. This encodes CASRLTSGRLDEQFF.

On this clonotype itself: A far more abundant clone sits one base away, making this likely a read error. The chain carries TRBV29-1 and TRBJ1-1, with D unclear. In germline, CDR1 is SQVTM, CDR2 ANQGSEA. The CDR3 is 10 amino acids. CDR3 in amino acids: CSARSTEAYF. Here the CDR3 DNA reads TGCAGCGCCAGAAGCACTGAAGCTTACTTT.

This clonotype was observed a handful of times. The chain links TRBV29-1 to TRBJ2-1, with a weak D call TRBD2 (7 bases). With 4 bases removed from V and 5 bases from J, the gap between germline ends came to 15 bases. This CDR3 region has 14 residues. Germline V gives CDR1 SQVTM, CDR2 ANQGSEA. CDR3 DNA sequence: TGCAGCGTTGGGAGGGGGGGCACTGACAATGAGCAGTTCTTC. It translates to CSVGRGGTDNEQFF.

This clonotype was picked up many times. This sequence joins TRBV5-1 and TRBJ1-5; 7 bases agree with TRBD1. V was pared by 5 bases and J by 1 base, with 6 bases of the junction left unmatched. The CDR3 runs to 15 residues. Germline CDR1 SGHRS, CDR2 YFSETQ. The CDR3 coding sequence is TGCGCCAGCAGGGGGGACAGCACCAGCAATCAGCCCCAGCATTTT. It yields the protein CASRGDSTSNQPQHF.

The chain links TRBV5-1 to TRBJ2-1, with D unclear. This CDR3 comprises 15 residues. Germline loops: CDR1 SGHRS, CDR2 YFSETQ. Trimming stripped 0 bases from V and 4 bases from J, with 11 bases between. The CDR3 nucleotides are TGCGCCAGCAGCTTGGTGGGAACCCTGTACAATGAGCAGTTCTTC. It translates to CASSLVGTLYNEQFF. The whole variable domain, remainder taken from reference TRBV5-1 and TRBJ2-1, is KAGVTQTPRYLIKTRGQQVTLSCSPISGHRSVSWYQQTPGQGLQFLFEYFSETQRNKGNFPGRFSGRQFSNSRSEMNVSTLELGDSALYLCASSLVGTLYNEQFFGPGTRLTVL.